The clone carrying this T cell receptor (beta chain) came up a few times. This record comes from a study of regulatory T cells in long-lasting Graves disease. Building the TCR beta libraries relied on iRepertoire HTBI primers, and CDR3 regions underwent Arm-PCR. In the study's own analysis: Across samples, about 56 TRBV and some 13 TRBJ segments were found. TCRdb passed the multiplex PCR reads through MiXCR, listing each CDR3 protein once. These V and J calls rely on TCRdb rather than the paper's analysis. The profile shows about 350,000 distinct CDR3 sequences, around 15% of them singletons. V was pared by 3 bases and J by 2 bases, with 8 bases between. This CDR3 has 13 residues. Looked up from germline, CDR1 is SNHLY and CDR2 is FYNNEI. Sample time point: newly diagnosed GD, antithyroid drugs for less than 3 months. PBMC-extracted RNA yielded the TCR library. These data are also associated with another study on T cells in Graves' hyperthyroidism and ophthalmopathy. From that report: First-round RT-PCR of the TCR CDR3 relied on the HTBI primer set. Ophthalmopathy was distinguished from stable hyperthyroidism by 13 V-J signatures. For ophthalmopathy, model prediction preceded onset by a median roughly 6.5 months.

The sequencing here drew on peripheral blood mononuclear cells (PBMCs), taken at new diagnosis, from a patient treated with antithyroid drugs. The chain links TRBV2 to TRBJ2-7; a weak D match, TRBD1 (6 bases). This receptor was obtained from a woman aged 18-30 years with Graves disease. The CDR3 coding sequence is TGTGCCAGCAGTGATGGGGGCGCCTACGAGCAGTACTTC. Residues: CASSDGGAYEQYF.